Given below is one TCR beta chain in context. Trimming pared 7 bases from V and 0 bases from J, leaving 22 bases between. This CDR3 is 18 amino acids long. The germline V gene encodes CDR1 SQVTM and CDR2 ANQGSEA. Time point meaning: after dendritic cell vaccination, including at tumor progression/relapse. The data are from a study of glioma-infiltrating T cells after dendritic cell vaccination. The overall study: Patients received autologous tumor lysate-pulsed dendritic cell vaccination between the early 2000s and the early 2010s. Patients received three intradermal dendritic cell vaccine injections at biweekly intervals.

Primers: 60 V beta forward and 13 J beta reverse. The repertoire was sequenced with immunoSEQ multiplex PCR; TCRdb's copy has only in-frame clones and lacks some. The sample comprises approximately 48,000 clones, 89% of which are singletons, and roughly 5.6% rests with the top ten. Sequencing used blood, obtained after dendritic cell vaccination. This sequence was found in a human donor with glioblastoma. The chain recombines TRBV29-1 with TRBJ2-6, with TRBD2 as a possible D gene (6 bases). The CDR3 region has the DNA TGCAGCGCGGAGTCTCGGGGGACGGAGGTCTCTGGGGCCAACGTCCTGACTTTC. Translated: CSAESRGTEVSGANVLTF.